The present T cell receptor (beta chain) was sequenced within a study of blood T cell repertoires in COVID-19. Study background: Acute and convalescent COVID-19 samples came from the United States, Italy and Spain. PBMCs, B-cell-depleted T cells, or T cells provided the cDNA or gDNA that made up the material.

V lost 5 bases and J 0 bases, leaving 13 bases between the germline ends. CDR3 length: 15 amino acids. Germline lookup yields CDR1 SEHNR and CDR2 FQNEAQ (reference sequence). In the original analysis: Amplification of reference gene primers provided the estimated nucleated cell counts. Sequencing used immunoSEQ multiplex PCR; TCRdb keeps in-frame clones, though not all of them. That table is the source of V, J and clone size, and D and trimming were worked out from the DNA. The data contain about 140,000 clones, about four fifths of them seen just once; the ten biggest clones take up 8.9%. Seattle cases were enrolled at active infection and followed longitudinally.

Sequencing was performed on peripheral blood. The clonotype comes from a man between 25 and 39 years old with COVID-19, enrolled during active disease. V gene TRBV7-9 combines with J gene TRBJ1-1, with a tentative D call TRBD1 (5 bases). CDR3 bases: TGTGCCAGCAGCCTAACGGACACCCTGAACACTGAAGCTTTCTTT. Amino acids: CASSLTDTLNTEAFF.